The entry below gives a single T cell receptor beta chain sequence along with its context. Germline CDR1 MNHEY, CDR2 SVGAGI. The CDR3 runs 15 residues. V was cut by 8 bases and J by 5 bases, with 21 bases left in between. The sample comes from a study of blood T cell repertoires in COVID-19. Assay: immunoSEQ multiplex PCR; the TCRdb copy retains only in-frame clones and omits some. In the table there are fewer than 200,000 clones, 80% to 90% of which are singletons. V is TRBV6-5 and J is TRBJ2-5; no clear D gene. The TCR originated in a woman younger than 30 who had recovered from COVID-19. Source material: peripheral blood. CDR3: CASGLAGGPWETQYF. The CDR3 coding sequence is TGTGCCAGCGGTTTGGCTGGCGGTCCTTGGGAGACCCAGTACTTC.